This T cell receptor (beta chain) originates from a study of OX40 agonist ivuxolimab in advanced cancers. Here immunoSEQ multiplex PCR was the method, and the copy in TCRdb shows in-frame clones only, minus some. The sample contains about 64,000 clones, approximately 84% of which appear only once. Study-wide points: On average, CD8+ T cells had more expanded clones than CD4+.

The CDR3 has 14 residues. Trimming at V came to 6 bases and at J to 0 bases, leaving 3 bases not matched to a gene. The germline gives CDR1 MNHNY, CDR2 SVGAGI (reference sequence). Concerning this clone: What it binds is unknown.

This TCR was recovered from an adult with an advanced solid tumor such as melanoma, head and neck, liver or kidney cancer. Material: CD4+ or CD8+ T cells sorted from blood, obtained in a trial of the OX40 agonist ivuxolimab. This chain links TRBV6-6 with TRBJ1-1; 8 nucleotides match TRBD1. CDR3 residues: CASSRTGMNTEAFF. CDR3 coding DNA: TGTGCCAGCAGCCGGACAGGGATGAACACTGAAGCTTTCTTT.